These 25 T cell receptor beta chains came from one sample sequenced in a study of cytomegalovirus exposure and HLA in healthy donors. Primers for the PCR totalled 60 Vbeta and 13 Jbeta. Sequencing used immunoSEQ multiplex PCR; TCRdb keeps in-frame clones, though not all of them. This table lists 150,000 to 200,000 clones. Sequencing input: PBMCs. These receptors originate from a woman aged 60 to 75 in good health and CMV-seronegative.

The chain carries TRBV9 and TRBJ2-1; tentative D call: TRBD1 (5 bases). Trimming removed 3 bases from V and 5 bases from J, with 12 bases in between. The germline gives CDR1 SGDLS, CDR2 YYNGEE. This CDR3 spans 14 amino acids. The chain's CDR3 is CASSDQGGNNEQFF. CDR3 coding DNA: TGTGCCAGCAGCGACCAGGGTGGCAACAATGAGCAGTTCTTC.

This chain links TRBV30 with TRBJ2-5; D is possibly TRBD2 (6 bases). The tail of the sequence fits TRBJ2-7 better, so the J call may be wrong. This CDR3 region has 12 residues. From germline, CDR1 is GTSNPN and CDR2 SVGIG (reference sequence). CDR3 nucleotides: TGTGCCTGGAATAGCGGAGCCTACGAGCAGTACTTC. Its translation: CAWNSGAYEQYF.

The chain employs TRBV7-9 and TRBJ1-2; D not certain. This CDR3 region has 14 residues. Germline V gene sequence: CDR1 SEHNR, CDR2 FQNEAQ (reference sequence). Trimming cost V 5 bases and J 1 base, with 11 bases left between them. The CDR3 reads CASSAGSFNYGYTF. CDR3 DNA sequence: TGTGCCAGCAGCGCGGGGAGTTTTAACTATGGCTACACCTTC.

The chain has TRBV5-6 and TRBJ1-6; tentatively, D is TRBD1 (6 bases). Germline CDR1 is SGHDT and CDR2 is YYEEEE. There are 17 residues in the CDR3. The ends were cut back, 2 bases at V and 7 bases at J, with 19 bases in the middle. DNA of the CDR3: TGTGCCAGCAGCTTAGAGGGGACACTTCCACGGAATTCACCCCTCCACTTT. This codes for CASSLEGTLPRNSPLHF.

The chain is built from TRBV29-1 and TRBJ2-1; 10 positions agree with TRBD2. V shed 2 bases and J 8 bases; nucleotides not matched to a gene: 6. The germline CDR1 and CDR2 sequences are SQVTM and ANQGSEA. This CDR3 has 14 amino acids. CDR3 residues: CSVELAGVRYEQFF. The CDR3 DNA sequence: TGCAGCGTTGAACTAGCGGGGGTCAGGTATGAGCAGTTCTTC.

The chain uses TRBV19 and TRBJ2-1, with TRBD1 identical over 9 bases. V gave up 5 bases and J gave up 6 bases; unmatched junction bases: 2. The germline V gene has CDR1 LNHDA and CDR2 SQIVND (reference sequence). The CDR3 is 13 amino acids. The CDR3 sequence is CASSWTGANEQFF. CDR3 coding DNA: TGTGCCAGTAGTTGGACAGGGGCCAATGAGCAGTTCTTC.

The chain links TRBV19 to TRBJ1-4; a possible D gene is TRBD1 (5 bases). Germline V gives CDR1 LNHDA, CDR2 SQIVND (reference sequence). The CDR3 covers 16 residues. Trimming removed 3 bases from V and 2 bases from J, with 13 bases in between. CDR3 in DNA: TGTGCCAGTAGTATGTCCAGGGCCGTGACTAATGAAAAACTGTTTTTT. The encoded protein is CASSMSRAVTNEKLFF.

The genes are TRBV6-4 and TRBJ2-5, with TRBD2 identical over 14 bases. The germline V gene has CDR1 MRHNA and CDR2 SNTAGT. Germline trimming cut 8 bases from V and 2 bases from J; bases unmatched to any gene: 4. The CDR3 consists of 15 residues. CDR3 coding DNA: TGTGCCAGCGCCAGGACTAGCGGGGGGCAAGAGACCCAGTACTTC. This gives the protein CASARTSGGQETQYF.

This sequence joins TRBV7-7 and TRBJ2-1; 8 nucleotides agree with TRBD2. Trimming cost V 5 bases and J 6 bases; bases outside gene matches: 9. Germline lookup yields CDR1 SSHAT and CDR2 FNYEAQ (reference sequence). This CDR3 has 15 residues. As DNA, the CDR3 is TGTGCCAGCAGCCCCTCCGGGACTAGTATCAATGAGCAGTTCTTC. Translation gives CASSPSGTSINEQFF.

CDR3 sequence: CASSQEGHFSYEQYF. The DNA for the CDR3 is TGCGCCAGCAGCCAGGAAGGACACTTCTCCTACGAGCAGTACTTC. The J gene is TRBJ2-7, the V gene TRBV4-1; weak D call: TRBD1 (5 bases). Trimming left V 3 bases short and J 0 bases short, with 12 bases between. CDR1 and CDR2 (germline): MGHRA, YSYEKL. This CDR3 has 15 amino acids.

The chain joins TRBV6-6 to TRBJ1-1; no clear D gene. The CDR3 extends over 16 amino acids. CDR1 is MNHNY, CDR2 SVGAGI, per germline (reference sequence). Trimming took off 8 bases at V and 4 bases at J, with 23 bases between the two ends. The CDR3 protein is CASGESAVGRSTEAFF. The CDR3 coding sequence is TGTGCCAGCGGGGAGTCGGCAGTTGGTAGGAGCACTGAAGCTTTCTTT.

V gene TRBV10-3 combines with J gene TRBJ2-7; 7 bases are a match to TRBD2. V lost 5 bases and J lost 2; bases outside the gene matches: 3. CDR1 and CDR2 from the germline V gene are ENHRY and SYGVKD. CDR3 length: 13 amino acids. CDR3 bases: TGTGCCATCAGTAGCGGGGTTACCTACGAGCAGTACTTC. Translation gives CAISSGVTYEQYF.

The J gene is TRBJ2-3, the V gene TRBV7-3; 7 positions match TRBD2. The trim removed 1 base at V and 10 bases at J, leaving 2 bases unmatched. Germline loops: CDR1 SGHTA, CDR2 FQGTGA. There are 12 residues in the CDR3. CDR3 sequence (DNA): TGTGCCAGCAGCTTAAGTGGGGGGGCGCAGTATTTT. Its translation is CASSLSGGAQYF.

In DNA form, the CDR3 reads TGTGCCAGCAGGGCGGACAGGAGTTTCACTGAAGCTTTCTTT. It is translated as CASRADRSFTEAFF. The V gene is TRBV2, the J gene TRBJ1-1; TRBD1 aligns across 7 bases. CDR1 and CDR2 from the germline V gene are SNHLY and FYNNEI. The CDR3 totals 14 residues. V lost 6 bases and J lost 4; bases outside the gene matches: 8. The entire variable domain, with the rest obtained from reference TRBV2 and TRBJ1-1, is as follows: EPEVTQTPSHQVTQMGQEVILRCVPISNHLYFYWYRQILGQKVEFLVSFYNNEISEKSEIFDDQFSVERPDGSNFTLKIRSTKLEDSAMYFCASRADRSFTEAFFGQGTRLTVV.

J is TRBJ2-2 and V is TRBV6-1; perhaps TRBD1 as D (5 bases). The CDR3 spans 14 residues. Per the germline V gene, CDR1 is MNHNS and CDR2 is SASEGT. Trimming took 7 bases from V and 3 from J, leaving 12 bases between them. The CDR3 sequence: CASTRGRDTGELFF. The CDR3 DNA is TGTGCCAGCACTAGAGGCAGGGACACCGGGGAGCTGTTTTTT.

About this clone itself: The junction shows a germline mismatch at one end, possibly a read error. The chain is built from TRBV4-1 and TRBJ2-1; 9 bases match TRBD2. Germline CDR1 and CDR2: MGHRA and YSYEKL. The CDR3 loop spans 19 amino acids. The CDR3: CASSQGGMGSGSSSNEQFF. The CDR3, as DNA: TGCGCCAGCAGCCAGGGGGGGATGGGTAGCGGGAGCTCCTCCAATGAGCAGTTCTTC.

CDR3 DNA sequence: TGTGCCAGCAGCTTAGCAGGGGAGGGGAACACTGAAGCTTTCTTT. Its protein is CASSLAGEGNTEAFF. V usage is TRBV7-6 and J usage is TRBJ1-1; D might be TRBD1 (5 bases). Trimming removed 0 bases from V and 1 base from J, with 9 bases in between. CDR1 is SGHVS and CDR2 is FNYEAQ in the germline V gene. This CDR3 spans 15 amino acids.

V usage is TRBV5-1 and J usage is TRBJ2-3; possible D gene TRBD1, 6 bases. The CDR3 length is 15 residues. CDR1 is SGHRS, CDR2 YFSETQ, per germline. The V gene lost 5 bases and the J gene lost 4 bases, with 17 bases spanning the gap. CDR3 protein: CASRATLGAPDTQYF. In nucleotides, the CDR3 is TGCGCCAGCAGGGCAACTCTGGGGGCCCCAGATACGCAGTATTTT.

The rearrangement links TRBV2 to TRBJ1-5; no reliable D call. Trimming left V 4 bases short and J 0 bases short, with 7 bases between. Germline V lookup: CDR1 SNHLY, CDR2 FYNNEI. This CDR3 contains 14 residues. The chain's CDR3 is CASSVTRSNQPQHF. The DNA of the CDR3 is TGTGCCAGCAGTGTGACTCGTAGCAATCAGCCCCAGCATTTT.

The chain uses TRBV6-1 and TRBJ2-5; 10 bases line up with TRBD2. The assigned J gene may be wrong: the sequence end matches TRBJ2-7 better. The CDR3 has 16 residues. CDR1 and CDR2 from the germline V gene are MNHNS and SASEGT. In DNA form, the CDR3 reads TGTGCCAGCAGTGACGGACTAGCGGCCGGGGGGTACGAGCAGTACTTC. Its protein product is CASSDGLAAGGYEQYF.

The gene calls are TRBV7-3 and TRBJ2-1, with D tentatively TRBD1 (6 bases). V was clipped by 4 bases and J by 5 bases, with 9 bases between them. The CDR3 loop spans 13 amino acids. Germline V gene sequence: CDR1 SGHTA, CDR2 FQGTGA. The CDR3 spells CASSSDRHNEQFF. The CDR3 DNA reads TGTGCCAGCAGCTCGGACAGACACAATGAGCAGTTCTTC.

The rearrangement uses TRBV6-6 and TRBJ1-5; D is possibly TRBD1 (5 bases). V was cut by 6 bases and J by 4 bases, with 16 bases left in between. This CDR3 region has 15 residues. Germline V gene lookup returns CDR1 MNHNY and CDR2 SVGAGI (reference sequence). The CDR3 is CASRPGGTWNQPQHF. DNA of the CDR3: TGTGCCAGCAGACCCGGGGGGACTTGGAATCAGCCCCAGCATTTT.

V gene TRBV30 combines with J gene TRBJ1-2; 11 bases line up with TRBD1. V shed 2 bases and J 9 bases; nucleotides not matched to a gene: 8. The CDR3 spans 14 residues. Per the germline V gene, CDR1 is GTSNPN and CDR2 is SVGIG (reference sequence). CDR3 coding DNA: TGTGCCTGGAGTCCGGACAGGGGGCAATTGCGCTACACCTTC. It is translated as CAWSPDRGQLRYTF. The full variable domain, rest sourced from reference TRBV30 and TRBJ1-2, is SQTIHQWPATLVQPVGSPLSLECTVEGTSNPNLYWYRQAAGRGLQLLFYSVGIGQISSEVPQNLSASRPQDRQFILSSKKLLLSDSGFYLCAWSPDRGQLRYTFGSGTRLTVV.

This chain links TRBV9 with TRBJ2-3; 7 positions agree with TRBD1. The V gene's germline CDR1 is SGDLS and CDR2 YYNGEE. This CDR3 contains 14 residues. V shed 1 base and J 3 bases; nucleotides not matched to a gene: 2. The CDR3 DNA reads as TGTGCCAGCAGCGTAAAACAGGGGACAGATACGCAGTATTTT. It specifies CASSVKQGTDTQYF.

This chain uses TRBV5-6 with TRBJ2-3; no firm D call. Germline V CDR1 and CDR2: SGHDT, YYEEEE. This CDR3 has 13 residues. Trimming stripped 4 bases from V and 3 bases from J, with 9 bases between. Here the CDR3 reads CASSLDRTDTQYF. CDR3 nucleotide sequence: TGTGCCAGCAGCCTAGATAGGACAGATACGCAGTATTTT.